These 21 T cell receptor beta chains came from one sample sequenced in a study of T cell changes during pregnancy in multiple sclerosis. Measured with immunoSEQ multiplex PCR; TCRdb has only the in-frame clones, and not every one. The repertoire includes 30,000 to 45,000 clones, roughly 91% of them detected once, and around 0.47% sits in the top ten. Material: CD4+ T cells from peripheral blood mononuclear cells, obtained in the second trimester of pregnancy. The receptors originated from a female donor in good health, enrolled as a control in a pregnancy study.

This chain uses TRBV7-6 with TRBJ2-2; 16 bases fit TRBD2. From germline, CDR1 is SGHVS and CDR2 FNYEAQ. The ends lost 5 bases at V and 0 bases at J; junction bases unmatched: 6. The CDR3 length is 19 residues. CDR3 DNA: TGTGCCAGCAGCAAGGGACTAGCGGGAGGGCCCCCGAACACCGGGGAGCTGTTTTTT. Residues: CASSKGLAGGPPNTGELFF. Drawing the rest from reference TRBV7-6 and TRBJ2-2, the complete variable domain is GAGVSQSPRYKVTKRGQDVALRCDPISGHVSLYWYRQALGQGPEFLTYFNYEAQQDKSGLPNDRFSAERPEGSISTLTIQRTEQRDSAMYRCASSKGLAGGPPNTGELFFGEGSRLTVL.

The rearrangement joins TRBV5-8 to TRBJ2-1; TRBD2 might be the D (5 bases). This CDR3 contains 14 residues. V lost 4 bases, J lost 0 bases, and 8 bases lay in between. Looked up from germline, CDR1 is SGHTS and CDR2 is YDEGEE. The DNA for the CDR3 is TGTGCCAGCAGCCCGGGGAGCTCCTACAATGAGCAGTTCTTC. Translation: CASSPGSSYNEQFF.

Worth noting for this clone: Compared with germline, one end of the junction differs, possibly owing to a read error. The rearrangement links TRBV7-7 to TRBJ2-3; 13 nucleotides line up with TRBD2. The CDR3 runs 15 residues. Per the germline V gene, CDR1 is SSHAT and CDR2 is FNYEAQ (reference sequence). The CDR3 region is CASSLAGLAGETQYF. CDR3 nucleotides: TGTGCTAGCAGCTTAGCCGGACTAGCGGGAGAGACGCAGTATTTT.

This chain connects TRBV6-5 to TRBJ2-3; possible D gene TRBD2, 5 bases. The germline CDR1 and CDR2 sequences are MNHEY and SVGAGI. Between the trimmed V and J ends, which lost 2 bases and 2 bases, there was a span of 8 bases. The CDR3 contains 14 residues. The CDR3 DNA follows: TGTGCCAGCAGTTACGAGGGTTCCACAGATACGCAGTATTTT. Encoded protein: CASSYEGSTDTQYF.

The chain recombines TRBV7-3 with TRBJ2-2, with D uncertain. This CDR3 is 13 amino acids long. V gave up 3 bases and J gave up 2 bases, with 4 bases separating them. Per germline, CDR1 SGHTA and CDR2 FQGTGA. CDR3 bases: TGTGCCAGCAGCTTGGGCAACACCGGGGAGCTGTTTTTT. This codes for CASSLGNTGELFF.

This clone was picked up a small number of times. CDR3 nucleotides: TGTGCCAGCCGGGGAGGGGGGACGAACACTGAAGCTTTCTTT. Translating gives CASRGGGTNTEAFF. V usage is TRBV2 and J usage is TRBJ1-1; D perhaps matches TRBD1 (6 bases). Deletions cut 8 bases from V and 1 base from J, with 14 bases between. Looked up from germline, CDR1 is SNHLY and CDR2 is FYNNEI. The CDR3 spans 14 residues.

The genes are TRBV11-3 and TRBJ2-3; tentative D call: TRBD2 (7 bases). CDR3 size: 15 residues. The V gene lost 0 bases and the J gene lost 8 bases, with 15 bases spanning the gap. From germline, CDR1 is SGHNT and CDR2 YENEEA. Here the CDR3 DNA reads TGTGCCAGCAGCTTAGAGGGGGGGGGCTGGGGTACGCAGTATTTT. Translation: CASSLEGGGWGTQYF.

V is TRBV11-3 and J is TRBJ1-1; 11 positions match TRBD1. The junction had 4 bases not matched to a gene; V was cut back by 5 bases and J by 8 bases. This CDR3 is built from 13 residues. In germline, CDR1 is SGHNT, CDR2 YENEEA. Here the CDR3 DNA reads TGTGCCAGCAGCCGGACAGGGGGCGGCGAAGCTTTCTTT. It translates to CASSRTGGGEAFF.

The V and J genes are TRBV6-1 and TRBJ2-7; D unclear. Trimming removed 5 bases at V and 3 bases at J, with 11 bases between. CDR1 and CDR2 (germline): MNHNS, SASEGT. This CDR3 has 13 amino acids. The CDR3 nucleotides read TGTGCCAGCAGTTTTGATAGCCACTACGAGCAGTACTTC. Translating it yields CASSFDSHYEQYF.

This clone was seen only once. V gene TRBV30 combines with J gene TRBJ1-6, with D maybe TRBD1 (5 bases). V gave up 4 bases and J gave up 2 bases, with 18 bases separating them. CDR1 and CDR2 (germline): GTSNPN, SVGIG (reference sequence). This CDR3 has 17 residues. The CDR3 sequence is CAWTRYPGLTYNSPLHF. CDR3 sequence (DNA): TGTGCCTGGACCCGTTACCCAGGGCTTACCTATAATTCACCCCTCCACTTT. The entire variable domain, with the rest obtained from reference TRBV30 and TRBJ1-6, is as follows: SQTIHQWPATLVQPVGSPLSLECTVEGTSNPNLYWYRQAAGRGLQLLFYSVGIGQISSEVPQNLSASRPQDRQFILSSKKLLLSDSGFYLCAWTRYPGLTYNSPLHFGNGTRLTVT.

This chain joins TRBV4-2 and TRBJ1-2, with TRBD1 matching 7 bases. The CDR3 covers 17 residues. V was clipped by 0 bases and J by 5 bases; unmatched bases: 12. Germline loops: CDR1 LGHNA, CDR2 YNFKEQ. The CDR3 is CASSQEEGAWGKYGYTF. CDR3 in DNA: TGTGCCAGCAGCCAAGAAGAGGGGGCATGGGGGAAATATGGCTACACCTTC.

This chain connects TRBV28 to TRBJ2-3; D perhaps matches TRBD2 (6 bases). The V end was cut by 6 bases, the J end by 5 bases, with 9 bases between. The germline V gene encodes CDR1 MDHEN and CDR2 SYDVKM. The CDR3 has 12 amino acids. CDR3 sequence reads: CASRGEVDTQYF. CDR3 DNA sequence: TGTGCCAGCAGGGGGGAGGTAGATACGCAGTATTTT.

The V call is TRBV7-6, the J call TRBJ2-7, with TRBD1 matching over 7 bases. The germline V gene encodes CDR1 SGHVS and CDR2 FNYEAQ. There are 14 residues in the CDR3. The J segment lost 4 bases and the V segment lost 5 bases, leaving 8 bases of the junction unmatched. The CDR3 DNA reads TGTGCCAGCAGCAAAAACAGGGGACCGTACGAGCAGTACTTC. Its protein is CASSKNRGPYEQYF.

Turning to this clone: Germline and junction disagree at one end, which may indicate a read error. V usage is TRBV7-7 and J usage is TRBJ1-1, with 9 positions matching TRBD1. CDR1 SSHAT and CDR2 FNYEAQ come from the germline V gene (reference sequence). This CDR3 is built from 13 residues. CDR3 sequence (DNA): TGTGCTAGCAGCCCGGACAGGGGTTCTGAAGCTTTCTTT. The encoded protein is CASSPDRGSEAFF.

This chain uses TRBV5-4 with TRBJ1-2; 7 bases are a match to TRBD1. J was trimmed by 4 bases and V by 3 bases; bases with no gene match: 12. This CDR3 has 16 amino acids. The germline V gene has CDR1 SGHNT and CDR2 YYREEE (reference sequence). The CDR3 DNA sequence: TGTGCCAGCAGCTGGGGTCAGGGGGGTCCCCTCTATGGCTACACCTTC. As protein: CASSWGQGGPLYGYTF.

This chain links TRBV7-9 with TRBJ2-1, with 13 bases fitting TRBD2. CDR3 size: 19 residues. V shed 4 bases, J shed 4 bases, and the junction held 13 bases outside the gene matches. The V gene's germline CDR1 is SEHNR and CDR2 FQNEAQ (reference sequence). CDR3 bases: TGTGCCAGCAGCTACCGACTAGCGGGGGGTTACAAAATTTACAATGAGCAGTTCTTC. It yields the protein CASSYRLAGGYKIYNEQFF.

The V call is TRBV9, the J call TRBJ2-1; D is ambiguous. CDR1 SGDLS and CDR2 YYNGEE come from the germline V gene. Deletions cut 2 bases from V and 6 bases from J, with 9 bases between. This CDR3 has 13 residues. CDR3 DNA sequence: TGTGCCAGCAGCGTGCACCCCGGCAATGAGCAGTTCTTC. Its translation is CASSVHPGNEQFF.

This sequence joins TRBV30 and TRBJ1-1, with 11 bases identical to TRBD1. After removal of 5 bases from V and 5 bases from J, the junction contained 4 bases not matched to a gene. CDR1 and CDR2 (germline): GTSNPN, SVGIG (reference sequence). The CDR3 covers 13 residues. This CDR3 is CAWVGTGGTEAFF. DNA for the CDR3: TGTGCCTGGGTTGGGACAGGGGGTACTGAAGCTTTCTTT. Full variable domain (missing parts from reference TRBV30 and TRBJ1-1): SQTIHQWPATLVQPVGSPLSLECTVEGTSNPNLYWYRQAAGRGLQLLFYSVGIGQISSEVPQNLSASRPQDRQFILSSKKLLLSDSGFYLCAWVGTGGTEAFFGQGTRLTVV.

The V and J genes are TRBV15 and TRBJ1-2, with no clear D. The CDR3 is 16 residues long. The germline gives CDR1 LNHNV, CDR2 YYDKDF (reference sequence). Trimming removed 0 bases from V and 0 bases from J, with 11 bases in between. The CDR3 coding sequence is TGTGCCACCAGCAGAGATACTAACGAAGCTAACTATGGCTACACCTTC. Encoded protein: CATSRDTNEANYGYTF.

The chain employs TRBV2 and TRBJ2-7, with a weak D call TRBD2 (6 bases). The germline V and J ends were trimmed by 6 bases and 3 bases, with 12 bases remaining between them. CDR3 size: 13 residues. Germline V gene lookup returns CDR1 SNHLY and CDR2 FYNNEI. CDR3 in amino acids: CASSSLASYEQYF. CDR3 in DNA: TGTGCCAGCAGCTCCCTAGCGAGCTACGAGCAGTACTTC.

The V gene is TRBV6-5, the J gene TRBJ2-1; 10 bases agree with TRBD2. V shed 10 bases and J 2 bases; nucleotides not matched to a gene: 8. Germline-derived CDR1 and CDR2 are MNHEY and SVGAGI. The CDR3 consists of 15 residues. The CDR3 spells CAIGKREGTYNEQFF. The CDR3, as DNA: TGTGCCATCGGGAAGCGGGAGGGGACCTACAATGAGCAGTTCTTC.